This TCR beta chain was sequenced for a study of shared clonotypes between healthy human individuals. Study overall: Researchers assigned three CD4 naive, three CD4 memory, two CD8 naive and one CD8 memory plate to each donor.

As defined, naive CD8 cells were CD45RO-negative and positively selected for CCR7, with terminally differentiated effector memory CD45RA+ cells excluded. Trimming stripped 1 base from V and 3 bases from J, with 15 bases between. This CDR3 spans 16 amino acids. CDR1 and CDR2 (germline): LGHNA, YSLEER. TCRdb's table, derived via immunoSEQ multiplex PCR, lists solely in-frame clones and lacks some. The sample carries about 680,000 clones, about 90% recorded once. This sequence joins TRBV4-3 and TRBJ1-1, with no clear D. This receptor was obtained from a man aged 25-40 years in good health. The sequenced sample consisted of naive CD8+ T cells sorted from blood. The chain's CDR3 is CASSQGADLTDTEAFF. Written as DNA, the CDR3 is TGCGCCAGCAGCCAAGGGGCGGATCTAACGGACACTGAAGCTTTCTTT.